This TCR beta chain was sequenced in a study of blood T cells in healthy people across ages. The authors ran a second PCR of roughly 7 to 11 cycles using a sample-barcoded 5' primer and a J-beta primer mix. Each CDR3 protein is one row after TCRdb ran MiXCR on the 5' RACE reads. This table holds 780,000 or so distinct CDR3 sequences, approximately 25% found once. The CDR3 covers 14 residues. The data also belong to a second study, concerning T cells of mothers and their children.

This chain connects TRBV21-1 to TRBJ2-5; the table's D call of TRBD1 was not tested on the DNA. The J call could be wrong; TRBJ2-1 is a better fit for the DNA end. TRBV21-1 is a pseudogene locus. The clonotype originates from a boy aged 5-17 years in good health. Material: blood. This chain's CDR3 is CASSLGGTDNEQFF. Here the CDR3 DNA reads TGTGCCAGCAGCCTAGGGGGGACAGACAATGAGCAGTTCTTC.